This T cell receptor beta chain originates from a study of blood T cell repertoires in COVID-19. Here immunoSEQ multiplex PCR was the method, and the copy in TCRdb shows in-frame clones only, minus some. The table includes about 250,000 clones, 70% to 90% detected once. The clonotype originates from a woman in her thirties with acute or convalescent COVID-19. Input material: peripheral blood.

CDR3 in amino acids: CASSIPGHETYEQYF. The CDR3 bases are TGTGCCAGCAGCATCCCGGGACACGAGACCTACGAGCAGTACTTC. This chain links TRBV7-8 with TRBJ2-7, with D maybe TRBD1 (6 bases). The germline V and J ends were trimmed by 5 bases and 2 bases, with 16 bases remaining between them. There are 15 residues in the CDR3. Germline CDR1 SGHVS, CDR2 FQNEAQ.